This T cell receptor (beta chain) was captured in a study of OX40 agonist ivuxolimab in advanced cancers. Study information: Ivuxolimab, an antibody acting as an agonist of OX40 (CD134), was used to treat patients.

The repertoire was sequenced with immunoSEQ multiplex PCR; TCRdb's copy has only in-frame clones and lacks some. The sample carries under 85,000 clones, 80% to 90% recorded once. About this clone: Its specificity is not known.

This CDR3 contains 10 residues. Germline V lookup: CDR1 DFQATT, CDR2 SNEGSKA (reference sequence). V was trimmed by 5 bases and J by 0 bases, leaving 1 base between them. Study results and caveats: A proportion of nonresponders additionally exhibited low normalized T-cell clonal expansion.

V and J are TRBV20-1 and TRBJ1-2; D is unclear. The input for sequencing was CD4+ or CD8+ T cells sorted from blood, taken in a trial of the OX40 agonist ivuxolimab. The clonotype originates from an adult with an advanced solid tumor such as melanoma, head and neck, liver or kidney cancer. The CDR3, as DNA: TGCAGTGCTCCTAACTATGGCTACACCTTC. Amino acids: CSAPNYGYTF.